Following are 25 T cell receptor beta chains from one sample sequenced in a study of response to subunit inactivated influenza vaccine. TCRdb itself ran the RT-PCR reads through MiXCR, one entry per CDR3 protein. The table includes about 610,000 distinct CDR3 sequences, 14% detected once. The starting material was PBMCs from blood, obtained roughly 13 days after vaccination. These receptors originate from a man aged 50 or older who received an inactivated influenza vaccine.

The chain combines TRBV12-3 or TRBV12-4 with TRBJ1-3; 7 nucleotides agree with TRBD1. This CDR3 is built from 15 residues. V shed 10 bases and J 2 bases; nucleotides not matched to a gene: 11. The CDR3 region has the DNA TGTGCCAACCACGTCCTGACAGGGACTGGAAACACCATATATTTT. Translating it yields CANHVLTGTGNTIYF.

V gene TRBV5-1 combines with J gene TRBJ2-6; TRBD1 agrees at 11 bases. The V segment lost 2 bases and the J segment 0 bases; nucleotides outside the gene matches: 7. The CDR3 consists of 19 residues. Germline V gene lookup returns CDR1 SGHRS and CDR2 YFSETQ. The CDR3 spells CASSLTGTGGFSGANVLTF. The DNA for the CDR3 is TGCGCCAGCAGCTTAACCGGGACAGGGGGTTTCTCTGGGGCCAACGTCCTGACTTTC.

This clonotype has a handful of counts. The chain links TRBV2 to TRBJ1-6; the D is unclear. Germline loops: CDR1 SNHLY, CDR2 FYNNEI. V was shortened by 3 bases and J by 7 bases, with 1 base between the two germline ends. The CDR3 sequence is 11 residues long. The CDR3 DNA sequence: TGTGCCAGCAGTGAGAATTCACCCCTCCACTTT. It translates to CASSENSPLHF.

This clonotype occurred a few times. Written as DNA, the CDR3 is TGTGCCAGCAGCCGGGCTACTGGACAGGGCCAAAACATTCAGTACTTC. The encoded protein is CASSRATGQGQNIQYF. The V and J genes are TRBV11-3 and TRBJ2-4; 8 bases agree with TRBD1. This CDR3 has 16 residues. V lost 5 bases and J lost 5; bases outside the gene matches: 11. The germline gives CDR1 SGHNT, CDR2 YENEEA.

This clonotype was seen more than once but under ten times. The chain employs TRBV20-1 and TRBJ2-3, with D perhaps matching TRBD1 (6 bases). The CDR3 extends over 14 amino acids. V was clipped by 6 bases and J by 0 bases, with 13 bases between them. Germline V CDR1 and CDR2: DFQATT, SNEGSKA (reference sequence). CDR3 nucleotides: TGCAGTGCGACCAGGGGACCGAGCACAGATACGCAGTATTTT. Translating gives CSATRGPSTDTQYF.

J is TRBJ2-1 and V is TRBV20-1; 7 bases are shared with TRBD2. Germline loops: CDR1 DFQATT, CDR2 SNEGSKA (reference sequence). V trimming: 3 bases; J trimming: 6 bases; junction bases outside the gene matches: 11. The CDR3 length is 15 residues. Here the CDR3 reads CSASGWGGLGNEQFF. CDR3 bases: TGCAGTGCTAGCGGCTGGGGAGGGTTAGGCAATGAGCAGTTCTTC.

The gene calls are TRBV7-9 and TRBJ1-2; maybe TRBD1 (6 bases). The germline CDR1 and CDR2 sequences are SEHNR and FQNEAQ (reference sequence). The CDR3 has 14 residues. V was cut by 1 base and J by 3 bases, with 9 bases left in between. This CDR3 is CASSLGTDHYGYTF. CDR3 DNA: TGTGCCAGCAGCTTAGGGACAGACCACTATGGCTACACCTTC.

The rearrangement uses TRBV4-2 and TRBJ2-3, with 11 bases matching TRBD2. Per the germline V gene, CDR1 is LGHNA and CDR2 is YNFKEQ. Germline trimming cut 0 bases from V and 4 bases from J; bases unmatched to any gene: 6. CDR3 length: 17 amino acids. For the CDR3, the DNA is TGTGCCAGCAGCCAAGATCGGCTAGCGGGAGGATCAGATACGCAGTATTTT. Protein sequence: CASSQDRLAGGSDTQYF.

V is TRBV20-1 and J is TRBJ2-1; no clear D. CDR3 length equals 13 residues. Germline lookup yields CDR1 DFQATT and CDR2 SNEGSKA (reference sequence). Trimming left V 8 bases short and J 1 base short, with 12 bases between. The CDR3 reads CSPLAPSYNEQFF. CDR3 DNA: TGCAGTCCCCTCGCCCCTTCCTACAATGAGCAGTTCTTC.

This clonotype was found a few times. The chain uses TRBV2 and TRBJ1-2, with unresolved D. The CDR3 consists of 14 residues. The germline gives CDR1 SNHLY, CDR2 FYNNEI. V dropped 7 bases and J dropped 3 bases, with 15 bases sitting between them. CDR3 sequence: CASKEGFFDYGYTF. The CDR3 coding sequence is TGTGCCAGCAAGGAGGGATTCTTCGACTATGGCTACACCTTC.

This clonotype turned up a few times. The chain carries TRBV11-2 and TRBJ2-7; TRBD1 is a possible D gene (7 bases). This CDR3 has 16 amino acids. Trimming shortened V by 5 bases and J by 3 bases, and 20 bases separated the two germline ends. The germline V gene has CDR1 SGHAT and CDR2 FQNNGV. The CDR3 reads CASSPYAGGQLYEQYF. The DNA for the CDR3 is TGTGCCAGCAGCCCTTACGCCGGGGGACAGCTCTACGAGCAGTACTTC.

For this clonotype: A junction end diverges from the germline sequence, so it may reflect a read error. The chain is built from TRBV4-3 and TRBJ2-2, with TRBD1 matching over 10 bases. Germline V gives CDR1 LGHNA, CDR2 YSLEER. The CDR3 extends over 14 amino acids. The CDR3 nucleotides are TGCGGCAGCAGCCCAGGACAGGGGGCCGGGGAGCTGTTTTTT. Amino acid sequence: CGSSPGQGAGELFF.

The V call is TRBV7-2, the J call TRBJ2-5, with D hard to call. V was pared by 4 bases and J by 5 bases, with 11 bases between. The germline V gene has CDR1 SGHTA and CDR2 FQGNSA. The CDR3 is 13 amino acids. The CDR3 DNA sequence: TGTGCCAGCAGCTCCCGACCCAGGGAGACCCAGTACTTC. Residues: CASSSRPRETQYF.

The rearrangement joins TRBV28 to TRBJ2-5; the D gene is possibly TRBD1 (6 bases). The CDR3 runs to 16 residues. Germline CDR1 is MDHEN and CDR2 is SYDVKM. With 3 bases removed from V and 3 bases from J, the gap between germline ends came to 17 bases. The CDR3 region has the DNA TGTGCCAGCAGTTTCCCCGAGACAGGAACCGAAGAGACCCAGTACTTC. The encoded protein is CASSFPETGTEETQYF.

The chain couples TRBV29-1 to TRBJ2-1; the D is unclear. The CDR3 totals 14 residues. CDR1 SQVTM and CDR2 ANQGSEA come from the germline V gene. Trimming shortened V by 3 bases and J by 5 bases, and 14 bases separated the two germline ends. The CDR3 protein is CSVETPPRDNEQFF. CDR3 DNA sequence: TGCAGCGTTGAGACACCCCCTCGGGACAATGAGCAGTTCTTC.

This clonotype was observed a few times. The chain uses TRBV20-1 and TRBJ2-1; TRBD2 agrees at 10 bases. Germline trimming cut 2 bases from V and 2 bases from J; bases unmatched to any gene: 6. The CDR3 consists of 16 residues. CDR1 is DFQATT, CDR2 SNEGSKA, per germline (reference sequence). CDR3 residues: CSARSLAGPTYNEQFF. The CDR3, as DNA: TGCAGTGCTAGATCACTAGCGGGACCGACCTACAATGAGCAGTTCTTC.

This clonotype was observed a few times. The J gene is TRBJ2-7, the V gene TRBV29-1; 10 bases are shared with TRBD1. This CDR3 has 16 amino acids. V gave up 5 bases and J gave up 7 bases; unmatched junction bases: 17. Germline-derived CDR1 and CDR2 are SQVTM and ANQGSEA. The CDR3: CSVSSYAGTGAGEQYF. CDR3 DNA: TGCAGCGTTAGCTCCTATGCTGGGACAGGGGCGGGTGAGCAGTACTTC.

DNA of the CDR3: TGTGCCAGCATGTCCAAATTCGTCGGTGGCGGGCAGAACTATGGCTACACCTTC. Translated, it gives CASMSKFVGGGQNYGYTF. This chain uses TRBV27 with TRBJ1-2, with D uncertain. CDR3 length: 18 residues. CDR1 and CDR2 (germline): MNHEY, SMNVEV (reference sequence). Trimming removed 7 bases from V and 2 bases from J, with 26 bases in between.

As to this clonotype: A much more abundant neighbour one base away suggests this may be a read error. This chain connects TRBV7-9 to TRBJ2-7, with D hard to call. V lost 3 bases to trimming and J lost 4 bases, with 13 bases between them. Germline V gene lookup returns CDR1 SEHNR and CDR2 FQNEAQ (reference sequence). The CDR3 runs to 14 residues. CDR3 sequence reads: CASSLLERAYEQYF. DNA for the CDR3: TGTGCCAGCAGCTTGCTGGAAAGGGCTTACGAGCAGTACTTC.

This clonotype was detected once. The chain is built from TRBV11-3 and TRBJ2-2, with TRBD1 identical over 7 bases. The CDR3 loop spans 16 amino acids. From germline, CDR1 is SGHNT and CDR2 YENEEA. V shed 5 bases and J 5 bases; nucleotides not matched to a gene: 11. In DNA form, the CDR3 reads TGTGCCAGCAGCCAAACTTCCGGGACAGCGACCGGGGAGCTGTTTTTT. As protein: CASSQTSGTATGELFF.

This rearrangement joins TRBV20-1 to TRBJ1-1; 7 bases align to TRBD1. The V segment lost 3 bases and the J segment 2 bases; nucleotides outside the gene matches: 3. The CDR3 contains 13 residues. CDR1 and CDR2 (germline): DFQATT, SNEGSKA (reference sequence). The CDR3 nucleotides are TGCAGTGCTAGTGACAGGGCAAACACTGAAGCTTTCTTT. It encodes CSASDRANTEAFF.

The V and J genes are TRBV9 and TRBJ1-1; tentatively, D is TRBD1 (6 bases). V was pared by 0 bases and J by 4 bases, with 13 bases between. The CDR3 has 15 amino acids. Germline CDR1 SGDLS, CDR2 YYNGEE. This CDR3 is CASSVGGGLITEAFF. CDR3 coding DNA: TGTGCCAGCAGCGTAGGGGGGGGGCTAATCACTGAAGCTTTCTTT.

In its sample, this clonotype was seen a few times. V usage is TRBV5-1 and J usage is TRBJ2-7; TRBD1 agrees at 12 bases. The CDR3 is 15 amino acids. The V gene's germline CDR1 is SGHRS and CDR2 YFSETQ. The J segment lost 6 bases and the V segment lost 4 bases, leaving 8 bases of the junction unmatched. The DNA of the CDR3 is TGCGCCAGCAGCCCAGCCGGGACAGGGGGCCGCGAGCAGTACTTC. The encoded protein is CASSPAGTGGREQYF.

The table lists this clonotype with a few counts. This rearrangement joins TRBV24-1 to TRBJ2-5, with a tentative D call TRBD2 (6 bases). Germline CDR1 is KGHDR and CDR2 is SFDVKD. The CDR3 runs 15 residues. Trimming cost V 4 bases and J 5 bases, with 16 bases left between them. CDR3 sequence reads: CATSEARLGGETQYF. CDR3 nucleotide sequence: TGTGCCACCAGTGAGGCTCGACTAGGAGGGGAGACCCAGTACTTC.

The chain recombines TRBV5-1 with TRBJ2-3; D is uncertain. Trimming removed 7 bases from V and 0 bases from J, with 9 bases in between. Germline V CDR1 and CDR2: SGHRS, YFSETQ. The CDR3 loop spans 13 amino acids. CDR3 sequence: CASGPTSTDTQYF. DNA of the CDR3: TGCGCCAGCGGGCCGACTAGCACAGATACGCAGTATTTT.